A selection of T cell receptor beta chains follows, all from one sample in a study of early T cells in non-severe SARS-CoV-2 infection. TCRdb re-called the 5' RACE reads with MiXCR, one entry per CDR3 protein. Of around 62,000 distinct CDR3 sequences listed, around 12% are singletons. Source material: whole blood. The source of these receptors is an adult who was a healthcare worker with PCR-confirmed SARS-CoV-2 infection or an uninfected control (not recorded which). Each CDR3 is given with its conserved first and last residue. The D gene is left open where the match is weak. Clone sizes are given selectively: once, few, many, or a class where the clone is expanded.

CDR3aa: CASTPGQGSSPLHF; CDR3nt: TGTGCCAGCACCCCGGGACAGGGAAGCTCACCCCTCCACTTT; len: 14; v_gene: TRBV28; d_gene: TRBD1; j_gene: TRBJ1-6; abundance: few
CDR3aa: CSVVINEQFF; CDR3nt: TGCAGCGTTGTAATCAATGAGCAGTTCTTC; len: 10; v_gene: TRBV29-1; d_gene: -; j_gene: TRBJ2-1; abundance: -
CDR3aa: CSAGGPPRGEQYF; CDR3nt: TGCAGTGCGGGAGGCCCCCCGCGGGGCGAGCAGTACTTC; len: 13; v_gene: TRBV20-1; d_gene: -; j_gene: TRBJ2-7; abundance: many
CDR3aa: CASSSLGAKKETQYF; CDR3nt: TGTGCCAGCAGCTCTCTCGGGGCCAAGAAAGAGACCCAGTACTTC; len: 15; v_gene: TRBV7-7; d_gene: -; j_gene: TRBJ2-5; abundance: many
CDR3aa: CASSAGASYNEQFF; CDR3nt: TGCGCCAGCAGTGCAGGGGCTTCCTACAATGAGCAGTTCTTC; len: 14; v_gene: TRBV5-1; d_gene: -; j_gene: TRBJ2-1; abundance: few
CDR3aa: CSVARQGKRWF; CDR3nt: TGCAGCGTTGCCCGACAGGGGAAGCGGTGGTTC; len: 11; v_gene: TRBV29-1; d_gene: TRBD1; j_gene: TRBJ2-7; abundance: few
CDR3aa: CASSVGGRRAYEQYF; CDR3nt: TGTGCCAGCAGCGTAGGCGGGAGACGCGCCTACGAGCAGTACTTC; len: 15; v_gene: TRBV9; d_gene: TRBD2; j_gene: TRBJ2-7; abundance: many
CDR3aa: CASSFGFVSGNTIYF; CDR3nt: TGTGCCAGCAGTTTCGGGTTTGTTTCTGGAAACACCATATATTTT; len: 15; v_gene: TRBV12-3/TRBV12-4; d_gene: -; j_gene: TRBJ1-3; abundance: many
CDR3aa: CASGTDKFSGANVLTF; CDR3nt: TGTGCCAGTGGGACAGATAAATTCTCTGGGGCCAACGTCCTGACTTTC; len: 16; v_gene: TRBV19; d_gene: TRBD1; j_gene: TRBJ2-6; abundance: medium-sized
CDR3aa: CSVVPRDGGTDTQYF; CDR3nt: TGCAGCGTTGTCCCCAGGGATGGGGGCACAGATACGCAGTATTTT; len: 15; v_gene: TRBV29-1; d_gene: -; j_gene: TRBJ2-3; abundance: few
CDR3aa: CASNPGQGALWDTQYF; CDR3nt: TGCGCCAGCAATCCGGGACAGGGGGCCTTATGGGATACGCAGTATTTT; len: 16; v_gene: TRBV5-1; d_gene: TRBD1; j_gene: TRBJ2-3; abundance: -
CDR3aa: CASSPGQGSTDTQYF; CDR3nt: TGTGCCAGCAGCCCAGGACAGGGGAGCACAGATACGCAGTATTTT; len: 15; v_gene: TRBV12-3/TRBV12-4; d_gene: TRBD1; j_gene: TRBJ2-3; abundance: many
CDR3aa: CSASVDRGYTEAFF; CDR3nt: TGCAGTGCTAGTGTGGACAGGGGTTACACTGAAGCTTTCTTT; len: 14; v_gene: TRBV20-1; d_gene: TRBD1; j_gene: TRBJ1-1; abundance: -
CDR3aa: CASSLAGVGETQYF; CDR3nt: TGTGCCAGCAGCTTAGCGGGAGTGGGGGAGACCCAGTACTTC; len: 14; v_gene: TRBV7-2; d_gene: -; j_gene: TRBJ2-5; abundance: -
CDR3aa: CASSQGPQGRGNSPLHF; CDR3nt: TGTGCCAGCAGCCAAGGACCCCAGGGGAGAGGTAATTCACCCCTCCACTTT; len: 17; v_gene: TRBV3-1; d_gene: -; j_gene: TRBJ1-6; abundance: many
CDR3aa: CASSIRLAGAGEQFF; CDR3nt: TGTGCCAGCAGTATTCGACTAGCGGGAGCGGGTGAGCAGTTCTTC; len: 15; v_gene: TRBV27; d_gene: TRBD2; j_gene: TRBJ2-1; abundance: -
CDR3aa: CASSPGRTGTDTQYF; CDR3nt: TGTGCCAGCAGCCCGGGGCGGACGGGGACAGATACGCAGTATTTT; len: 15; v_gene: TRBV11-3; d_gene: -; j_gene: TRBJ2-3; abundance: many
CDR3aa: CASSTNTDTQYF; CDR3nt: TGTGCCAGCAGCACGAACACAGATACGCAGTATTTT; len: 12; v_gene: TRBV7-6; d_gene: -; j_gene: TRBJ2-3; abundance: many
CDR3aa: CASSYSALSTDTQYF; CDR3nt: TGCGCCAGCAGCTATTCGGCGTTGTCGACAGATACGCAGTATTTT; len: 15; v_gene: TRBV5-1; d_gene: -; j_gene: TRBJ2-3; abundance: many
CDR3aa: CASSLGDRYTEAFF; CDR3nt: TGCGCCAGCAGCTTGGGGGACAGATACACTGAAGCTTTCTTT; len: 14; v_gene: TRBV5-1; d_gene: TRBD1; j_gene: TRBJ1-1; abundance: many
CDR3aa: CASNLAGTSSYNEQFF; CDR3nt: TGTGCCAGTAACCTAGCGGGGACCAGCTCCTACAATGAGCAGTTCTTC; len: 16; v_gene: TRBV19; d_gene: TRBD2; j_gene: TRBJ2-1; abundance: many
CDR3aa: CASSLFAGTGFTDTQYF; CDR3nt: TGTGCCAGCAGTTTATTCGCCGGGACAGGATTTACAGATACGCAGTATTTT; len: 17; v_gene: TRBV28; d_gene: TRBD1; j_gene: TRBJ2-3; abundance: few
CDR3aa: CASSPKAGRGGGTQYF; CDR3nt: TGTGCCAGCAGCCCAAAAGCGGGCCGGGGCGGAGGAACGCAGTATTTT; len: 16; v_gene: TRBV7-3; d_gene: -; j_gene: TRBJ2-3; abundance: many
CDR3aa: CASSSGGGLNTEAFF; CDR3nt: TGTGCCAGCTCCTCAGGGGGGGGATTGAACACTGAAGCTTTCTTT; len: 15; v_gene: TRBV18; d_gene: TRBD1; j_gene: TRBJ1-1; abundance: many
CDR3aa: CASSSSGYTNEKLFF; CDR3nt: TGTGCCAGCAGCTCATCAGGGTACACTAATGAAAAACTGTTTTTT; len: 15; v_gene: TRBV9; d_gene: -; j_gene: TRBJ1-4; abundance: many
CDR3aa: CASSLAGSGGSEAFF; CDR3nt: TGTGCCAGCAGTTTGGCCGGATCGGGGGGCTCTGAAGCTTTCTTT; len: 15; v_gene: TRBV28; d_gene: -; j_gene: TRBJ1-1; abundance: many
CDR3aa: CASSQGAGAVEQFF; CDR3nt: TGCGCCAGCAGCCAAGGAGCGGGAGCGGTTGAGCAGTTCTTC; len: 14; v_gene: TRBV4-1; d_gene: TRBD2; j_gene: TRBJ2-1; abundance: few
CDR3aa: CASSLARGTFEYF; CDR3nt: TGTGCCAGCAGCTTGGCCAGGGGGACCTTCGAGTATTTT; len: 13; v_gene: TRBV5-4; d_gene: TRBD1; j_gene: TRBJ2-3; abundance: -
CDR3aa: CASSQPGLVNVDEQFF; CDR3nt: TGTGCCAGCAGTCAGCCCGGACTCGTCAATGTCGATGAGCAGTTCTTC; len: 16; v_gene: TRBV28; d_gene: -; j_gene: TRBJ2-1; abundance: -
CDR3aa: CSARSGPGGGANVLTF; CDR3nt: TGCAGTGCTAGATCAGGGCCCGGAGGTGGGGCCAACGTCCTGACTTTC; len: 16; v_gene: TRBV20-1; d_gene: -; j_gene: TRBJ2-6; abundance: many
CDR3aa: CASSLSYNEQFF; CDR3nt: TGTGCCAGCAGTCTTTCCTACAATGAGCAGTTCTTC; len: 12; v_gene: TRBV28; d_gene: -; j_gene: TRBJ2-1; abundance: -
CDR3aa: CSARLDGWEQYF; CDR3nt: TGCAGTGCTAGATTGGACGGCTGGGAGCAGTACTTC; len: 12; v_gene: TRBV20-1; d_gene: -; j_gene: TRBJ2-7; abundance: few
CDR3aa: CASSLSGTGIGNIQYF; CDR3nt: TGTGCCAGCAGTCTATCCGGGACAGGAATTGGGAACATTCAGTACTTC; len: 16; v_gene: TRBV28; d_gene: TRBD1; j_gene: TRBJ2-4; abundance: many
CDR3aa: CAISELSAGGSSTGELFF; CDR3nt: TGTGCCATCAGTGAGCTCTCCGCGGGAGGGAGTTCCACCGGGGAGCTGTTTTTT; len: 18; v_gene: TRBV10-3; d_gene: TRBD2; j_gene: TRBJ2-2; abundance: many
CDR3aa: CASSYQAGRLSYEQYF; CDR3nt: TGTGCCAGCAGTTACCAGGCAGGAAGGCTCTCCTACGAGCAGTACTTC; len: 16; v_gene: TRBV6-5; d_gene: -; j_gene: TRBJ2-7; abundance: many
CDR3aa: CASKGSAYGYTF; CDR3nt: TGTGCCAGCAAGGGATCGGCTTATGGCTACACCTTC; len: 12; v_gene: TRBV12-3/TRBV12-4; d_gene: -; j_gene: TRBJ1-2; abundance: many
CDR3aa: CASSPTAAGTEAFF; CDR3nt: TGTGCCAGCTCACCGACGGCAGCGGGCACTGAAGCTTTCTTT; len: 14; v_gene: TRBV18; d_gene: -; j_gene: TRBJ1-1; abundance: few
CDR3aa: CASSSNYGYTF; CDR3nt: TGTGCCAGCAGCTCGAACTATGGCTACACCTTC; len: 11; v_gene: TRBV9; d_gene: -; j_gene: TRBJ1-2; abundance: -
CDR3aa: CASSQTSSSYNEQFF; CDR3nt: TGTGCCAGCAGCCAGACTAGCAGCTCCTACAATGAGCAGTTCTTC; len: 15; v_gene: TRBV5-4; d_gene: TRBD2; j_gene: TRBJ2-1; abundance: many
CDR3aa: CSAGDRTDTQYF; CDR3nt: TGCAGTGCTGGAGACCGGACAGATACGCAGTATTTT; len: 12; v_gene: TRBV20-1; d_gene: -; j_gene: TRBJ2-3; abundance: few
CDR3aa: CASSQDRGFYNEQFF; CDR3nt: TGCGCCAGCAGCCAGGACAGGGGCTTCTACAATGAGCAGTTCTTC; len: 15; v_gene: TRBV5-1; d_gene: TRBD1; j_gene: TRBJ2-1; abundance: -
CDR3aa: CASRRTGEVEQYF; CDR3nt: TGCGCCAGCCGCCGGACAGGTGAGGTCGAGCAGTACTTC; len: 13; v_gene: TRBV5-1; d_gene: TRBD1; j_gene: TRBJ2-7; abundance: many